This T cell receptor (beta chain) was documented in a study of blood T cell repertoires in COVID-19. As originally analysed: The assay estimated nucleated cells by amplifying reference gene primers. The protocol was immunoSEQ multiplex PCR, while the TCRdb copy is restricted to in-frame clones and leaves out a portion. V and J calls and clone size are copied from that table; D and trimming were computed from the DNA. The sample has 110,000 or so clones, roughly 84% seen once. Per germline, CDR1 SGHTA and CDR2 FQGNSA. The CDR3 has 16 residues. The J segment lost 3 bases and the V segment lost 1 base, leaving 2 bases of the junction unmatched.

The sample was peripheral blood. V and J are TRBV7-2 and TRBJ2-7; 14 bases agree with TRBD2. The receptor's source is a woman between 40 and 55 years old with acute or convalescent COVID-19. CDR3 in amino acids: CASSLEGTSGGYEQYF. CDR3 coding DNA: TGTGCCAGCAGCTTAGAAGGGACTAGCGGGGGCTACGAGCAGTACTTC.